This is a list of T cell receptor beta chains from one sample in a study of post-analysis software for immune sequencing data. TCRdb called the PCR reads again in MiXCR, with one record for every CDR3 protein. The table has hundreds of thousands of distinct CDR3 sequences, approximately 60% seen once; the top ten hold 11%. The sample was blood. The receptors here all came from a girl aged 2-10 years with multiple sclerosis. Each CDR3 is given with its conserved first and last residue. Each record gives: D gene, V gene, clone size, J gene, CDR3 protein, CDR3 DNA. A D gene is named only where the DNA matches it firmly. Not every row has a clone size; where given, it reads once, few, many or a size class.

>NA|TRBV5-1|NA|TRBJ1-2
CASSLKGANYGYTF
TGCGCCAGCAGCCTGAAGGGGGCTAACTATGGCTACACCTTC
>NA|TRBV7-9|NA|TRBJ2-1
CASSVEAGPFGDEQFF
TGTGCCAGCAGCGTAGAGGCAGGGCCCTTCGGCGATGAGCAGTTCTTC
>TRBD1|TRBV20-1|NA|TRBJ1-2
CSARTDRGNYGYTF
TGCAGTGCTAGAACCGACAGGGGGAATTACGGCTACACCTTC
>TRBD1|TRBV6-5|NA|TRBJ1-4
CASSYLGRGPTNEKLFF
TGTGCCAGCAGTTACCTGGGTAGGGGGCCAACTAATGAAAAACTGTTTTTT
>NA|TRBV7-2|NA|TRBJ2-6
CAGSAWDVVLTF
TGTGCCGGCAGCGCGTGGGACGTCGTCCTGACTTTC
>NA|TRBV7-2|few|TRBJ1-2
CASSLGQTGGYTF
TGTGCCAGCAGCTTAGGACAGACAGGAGGCTACACCTTC
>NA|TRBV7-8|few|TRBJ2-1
CASSLLGRKYNEQFF
TGTGCCAGCAGCTTACTCGGTCGGAAGTACAATGAGCAGTTCTTC
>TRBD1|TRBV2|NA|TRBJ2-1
CASRTVTGPTPEQFF
TGTGCCAGCAGGACCGTGACAGGGCCGACTCCCGAGCAGTTCTTC
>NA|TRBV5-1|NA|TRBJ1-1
CASSFLGQQNTEAFF
TGCGCCAGCAGCTTTTTAGGACAGCAGAACACTGAAGCTTTCTTT
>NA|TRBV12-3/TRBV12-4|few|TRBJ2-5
CASSLGRGGQETQYF
TGTGCCAGCAGTTTAGGGAGAGGGGGTCAAGAGACCCAGTACTTC
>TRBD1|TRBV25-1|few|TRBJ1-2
CASSEYSNRGDGYTF
TGTGCCAGCAGTGAATACTCGAACAGGGGGGACGGCTACACCTTC
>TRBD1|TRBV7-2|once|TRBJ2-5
CASSLAGTGGLGTQYF
TGTGCCAGCAGCTTAGCCGGGACAGGGGGCCTCGGGACCCAGTACTTC
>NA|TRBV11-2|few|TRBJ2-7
CTSSLDRRYEQYF
TGTACCAGCAGCTTAGATCGCCGATACGAGCAGTACTTC
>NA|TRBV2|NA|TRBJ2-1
CASGWIRSNEQFF
TGTGCCAGCGGTTGGATTAGATCGAATGAGCAGTTCTTC
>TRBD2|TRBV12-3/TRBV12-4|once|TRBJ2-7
CASSPTSGGEKQYF
TGTGCCAGCAGTCCGACTAGCGGGGGAGAGAAGCAGTACTTC
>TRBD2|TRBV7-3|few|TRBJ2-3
CASSSPAGGAQYF
TGTGCCAGCAGCTCACCAGCGGGAGGGGCGCAGTATTTT
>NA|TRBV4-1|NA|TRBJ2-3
CASSQVGGLTTDTQYF
TGCGCCAGCAGCCAAGTAGGGGGACTAACTACAGATACGCAGTATTTT
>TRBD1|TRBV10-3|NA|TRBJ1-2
CAIKPGQGPTNYGYTF
TGTGCCATCAAGCCGGGACAGGGGCCTACTAACTATGGCTACACCTTC
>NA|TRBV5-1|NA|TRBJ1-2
CASSRRPRENYGYTF
TGCGCCAGCAGCCGGAGGCCCCGGGAGAACTATGGCTACACCTTC
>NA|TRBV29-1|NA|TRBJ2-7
CSVLRRGDYEQYF
TGCAGCGTTCTCCGAAGGGGGGACTACGAGCAGTACTTC
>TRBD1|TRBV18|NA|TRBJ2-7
CASSPSDRAVFYEQDF
TGTGCCAGCTCACCATCGGACAGGGCCGTATTTTACGAGCAGGACTTC
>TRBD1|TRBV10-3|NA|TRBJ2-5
CATSQGQQYQETQYF
TGTGCCACCTCCCAGGGACAGCAGTACCAAGAGACCCAGTACTTC
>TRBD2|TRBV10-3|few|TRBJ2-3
CAISSGLATDTQYF
TGTGCCATCAGTTCGGGACTAGCGACAGATACGCAGTATTTT
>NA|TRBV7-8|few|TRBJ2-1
CASSFQLGADEQFF
TGTGCCAGCAGCTTCCAACTAGGGGCCGATGAGCAGTTCTTC
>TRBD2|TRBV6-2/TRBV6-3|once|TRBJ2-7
CASRQGSGRAREQYF
TGTGCCAGCAGGCAAGGTAGCGGGAGGGCTCGCGAGCAGTACTTC
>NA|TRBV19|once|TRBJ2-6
CASSIEGAPGANVLTF
TGTGCCAGTAGTATAGAGGGGGCCCCTGGGGCCAACGTCCTGACTTTC
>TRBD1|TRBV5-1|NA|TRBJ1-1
CASSTTGAMNTEAFF
TGCGCCAGCAGCACGACAGGGGCAATGAACACTGAAGCTTTCTTT
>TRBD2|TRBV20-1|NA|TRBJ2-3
CSAHSGGSRASSGASTDTQYF
TGCAGTGCCCATTCAGGGGGGAGCCGGGCTTCTAGCGGGGCCAGCACAGATACGCAGTATTTT
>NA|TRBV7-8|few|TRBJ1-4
CASSDGTDEKLFF
TGTGCCAGCAGCGATGGGACGGATGAAAAACTGTTTTTT
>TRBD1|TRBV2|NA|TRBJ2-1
CASRWDSNEQFF
TGTGCCAGCAGGTGGGACAGCAATGAGCAGTTCTTC
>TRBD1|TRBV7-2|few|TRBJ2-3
CASSLADRGTDTQYF
TGTGCCAGCAGCTTAGCGGACAGGGGCACAGATACGCAGTATTTT
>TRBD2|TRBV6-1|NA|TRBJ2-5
CASSRSSGTSGETQYF
TGTGCCAGCAGTCGTTCCTCCGGGACTAGCGGAGAGACCCAGTACTTC
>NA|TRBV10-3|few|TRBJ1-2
CAISGGSYGYTF
TGTGCCATCAGTGGCGGGAGTTATGGCTACACCTTC